This record covers a single TCR beta chain. This entry comes from a study of blood T cell repertoires in COVID-19. About the research overall: Acute and convalescent COVID-19 samples came from the United States, Italy and Spain. Nucleic acid was either cDNA or gDNA, and it came from T cells, B-cell-depleted T cells, or PBMCs.

This table comes from immunoSEQ multiplex PCR, and its TCRdb copy is limited to in-frame clones, with some not included. The repertoire holds 200,000 to 250,000 clones, with about 90% as singletons. Cohort placement rested on clinical history that participants reported themselves. Exposed participants encountered a COVID-19 case during the 2 weeks preceding study entry. Between the trimmed V and J ends, which lost 4 bases and 5 bases, there was a span of 9 bases. The V gene's germline CDR1 is KGHSH and CDR2 LQKENI. The CDR3 covers 12 residues. The receptor's source is a man aged 45 to 65 who had been exposed to COVID-19. This chain joins TRBV18 and TRBJ2-7; tentative D call: TRBD2 (6 bases). The material sequenced was PBMCs or T cells enriched from blood (not recorded which). CDR3: CASSRRVNEQYF. The CDR3 DNA is TGTGCCAGCTCACGGAGGGTGAACGAGCAGTACTTC.